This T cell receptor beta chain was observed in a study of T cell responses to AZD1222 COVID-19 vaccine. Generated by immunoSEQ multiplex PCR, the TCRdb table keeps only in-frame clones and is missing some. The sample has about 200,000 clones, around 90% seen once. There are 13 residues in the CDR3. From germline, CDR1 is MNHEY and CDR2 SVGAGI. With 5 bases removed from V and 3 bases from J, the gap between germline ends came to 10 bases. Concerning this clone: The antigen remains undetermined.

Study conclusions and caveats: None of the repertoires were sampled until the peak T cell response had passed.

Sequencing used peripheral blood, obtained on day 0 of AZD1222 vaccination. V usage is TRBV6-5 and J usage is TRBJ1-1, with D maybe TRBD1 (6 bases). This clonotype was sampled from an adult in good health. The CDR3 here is CASSPGAYTEAFF. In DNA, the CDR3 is TGTGCCAGCAGTCCAGGGGCCTACACTGAAGCTTTCTTT.